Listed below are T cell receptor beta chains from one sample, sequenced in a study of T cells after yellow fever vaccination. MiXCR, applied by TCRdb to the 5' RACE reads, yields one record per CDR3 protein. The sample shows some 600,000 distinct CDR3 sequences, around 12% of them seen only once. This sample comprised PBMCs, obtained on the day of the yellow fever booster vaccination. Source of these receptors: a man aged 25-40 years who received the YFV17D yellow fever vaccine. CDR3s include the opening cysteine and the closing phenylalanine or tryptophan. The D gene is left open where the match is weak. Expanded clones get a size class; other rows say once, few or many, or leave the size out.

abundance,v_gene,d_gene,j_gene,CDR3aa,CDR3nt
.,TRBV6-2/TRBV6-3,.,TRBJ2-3,CASSDGAEADTQYF,TGTGCCAGCAGCGACGGGGCTGAAGCAGATACGCAGTATTTT
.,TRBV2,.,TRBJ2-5,CASGGDRAGPETQYF,TGTGCCAGCGGTGGAGACAGGGCGGGACCAGAGACCCAGTACTTC
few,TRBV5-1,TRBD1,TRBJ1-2,CASSLRQGGDYGYTF,TGCGCCAGCAGCCTGCGCCAGGGGGGTGACTATGGCTACACCTTC
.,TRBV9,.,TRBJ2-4,CASRSEENIQYF,TGTGCCAGCAGGTCGGAAGAAAACATTCAGTACTTC
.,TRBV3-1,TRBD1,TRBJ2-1,CASSQRQGQFF,TGTGCCAGCAGCCAACGACAGGGGCAGTTCTTC
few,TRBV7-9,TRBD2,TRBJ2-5,CASSSYAGLQETQYF,TGTGCCAGCTCGTCGTATGCGGGACTACAAGAGACCCAGTACTTC
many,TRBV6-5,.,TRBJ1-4,CASSFQPLRANEKLFF,TGTGCCAGCAGTTTCCAGCCCCTACGCGCTAATGAAAAACTGTTTTTT
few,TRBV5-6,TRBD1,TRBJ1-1,CASSIRKTGITEAFF,TGTGCCAGCAGCATCCGAAAGACAGGGATCACTGAAGCTTTCTTT
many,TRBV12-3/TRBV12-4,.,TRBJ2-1,CASRLAREQFF,TGTGCCAGCAGGCTAGCTCGGGAGCAGTTCTTC
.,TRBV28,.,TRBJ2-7,CASHSGTEFYEQYF,TGTGCCTCCCACTCCGGGACTGAGTTCTACGAGCAGTACTTC
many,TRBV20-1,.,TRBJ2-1,CSAWEPSGQFF,TGCAGTGCTTGGGAGCCCTCGGGGCAGTTCTTC
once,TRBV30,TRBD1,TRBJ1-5,CAWTLGQGVLQPQHF,TGTGCCTGGACCTTGGGACAGGGGGTTCTTCAGCCCCAGCATTTT
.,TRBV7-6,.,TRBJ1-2,CASSLVSGHLYGYTF,TGTGCCAGCAGCTTAGTTTCAGGACACCTCTATGGCTACACCTTC
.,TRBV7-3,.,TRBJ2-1,CASSLGVRDYEQFF,TGTGCCAGCAGCTTAGGAGTCAGGGACTATGAGCAGTTCTTC
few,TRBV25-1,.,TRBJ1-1,CASSPSTGDTEAFF,TGTGCCAGCAGTCCTAGTACGGGGGACACTGAAGCTTTCTTT
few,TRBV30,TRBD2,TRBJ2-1,CAWNGGTTSYNEQFF,TGTGCCTGGAACGGGGGGACTACCTCCTACAATGAGCAGTTCTTC
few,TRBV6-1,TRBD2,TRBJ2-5,CASSEGIAGALVYF,TGTGCCAGCAGTGAAGGGATAGCGGGAGCCCTGGTGTACTTC
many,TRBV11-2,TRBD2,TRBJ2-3,CASSSWTSGYYF,TGTGCCAGCAGCTCTTGGACTAGCGGTTATTATTTT
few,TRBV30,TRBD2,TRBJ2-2,CAQTRTSGRAYNTGELFF,TGTGCCCAAACTCGGACTAGCGGGAGGGCCTATAACACCGGGGAGCTGTTTTTT
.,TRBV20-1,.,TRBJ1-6,CSARDERYNSPLHF,TGCAGTGCTAGAGACGAACGTTATAATTCACCCCTCCACTTT
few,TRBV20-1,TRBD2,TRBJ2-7,CSASLAGTYEQYF,TGCAGTGCTAGTCTAGCGGGAACCTACGAGCAGTACTTC
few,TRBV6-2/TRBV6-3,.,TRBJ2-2,CASGATQNTGELFF,TGTGCCAGCGGCGCGACCCAGAACACCGGGGAGCTGTTTTTT